There are many counts of the clone carrying this TCR beta chain. What it binds is unknown. The CDR3 sequence is 13 residues long. The germline CDR1 and CDR2 sequences are MNHNS and SASEGT. J was trimmed by 4 bases and V by 8 bases; bases with no gene match: 5. The data were taken from a study of regulatory T cells in long-lasting Graves disease. Study-wide findings and caveats: Less diverse TCR repertoires were seen in persistent Graves' patients than in newly diagnosed ones.

The time point was: newly diagnosed GD, antithyroid drugs for less than 3 months. With RNA extracted from PBMCs as input, the TCR library was made. Assembly of TCR beta libraries relied on iRepertoire HTBI primers together with Arm-PCR of CDR3 regions. TCRdb passed the multiplex PCR reads through MiXCR, listing each CDR3 protein once. The sample lists hundreds of thousands of distinct CDR3 sequences; 15% to 20% were seen once. These same data were also listed under a study on T cells in Graves' hyperthyroidism and ophthalmopathy. As reported in that work: When the TCR CDR3 underwent first-round RT-PCR, the HTBI primer set was used. Most clonotypes that expanded in the thyroid above 0.001 also showed up in blood.

The sequence was obtained from a woman aged 30 to 39 with Graves disease. Sequencing was performed on peripheral blood mononuclear cells (PBMCs), taken at new diagnosis, from a patient treated with antithyroid drugs. This sequence joins TRBV6-1 and TRBJ2-7, with 10 bases aligning to TRBD2. The CDR3 coding sequence is TGTGCCAGCGGGCAACTAGCGGGATACGAGCAGTACTTC. Protein: CASGQLAGYEQYF.